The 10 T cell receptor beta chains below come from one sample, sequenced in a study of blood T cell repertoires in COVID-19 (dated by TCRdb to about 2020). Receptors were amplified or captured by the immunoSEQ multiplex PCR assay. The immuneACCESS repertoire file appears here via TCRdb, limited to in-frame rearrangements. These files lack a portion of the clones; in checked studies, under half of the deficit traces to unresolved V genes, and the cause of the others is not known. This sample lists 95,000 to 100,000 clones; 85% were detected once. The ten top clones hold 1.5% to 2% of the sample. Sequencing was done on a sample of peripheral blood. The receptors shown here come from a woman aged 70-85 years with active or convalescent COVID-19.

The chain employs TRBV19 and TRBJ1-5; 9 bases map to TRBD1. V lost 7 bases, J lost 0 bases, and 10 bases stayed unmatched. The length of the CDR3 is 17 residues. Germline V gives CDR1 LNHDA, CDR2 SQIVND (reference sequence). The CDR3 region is CASTSGQGVYSNQPQHF. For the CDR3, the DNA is TGTGCCAGTACCTCGGGACAGGGTGTCTATAGCAATCAGCCCCAGCATTTT.

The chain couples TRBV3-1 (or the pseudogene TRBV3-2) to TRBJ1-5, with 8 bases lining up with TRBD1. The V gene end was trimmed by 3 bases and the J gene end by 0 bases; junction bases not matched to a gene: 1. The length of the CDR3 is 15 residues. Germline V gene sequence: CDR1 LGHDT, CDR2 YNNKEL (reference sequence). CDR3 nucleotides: TGTGCCAGCAGCCAGGGACAGGATAGCAATCAGCCCCAGCATTTT. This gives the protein CASSQGQDSNQPQHF.

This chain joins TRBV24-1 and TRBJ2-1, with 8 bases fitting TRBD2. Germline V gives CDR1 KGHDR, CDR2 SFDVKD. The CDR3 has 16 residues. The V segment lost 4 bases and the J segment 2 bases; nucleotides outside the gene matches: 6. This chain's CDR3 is CATSDQSGSPYNEQFF. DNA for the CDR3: TGTGCCACCAGTGACCAGAGCGGGAGCCCCTACAATGAGCAGTTCTTC.

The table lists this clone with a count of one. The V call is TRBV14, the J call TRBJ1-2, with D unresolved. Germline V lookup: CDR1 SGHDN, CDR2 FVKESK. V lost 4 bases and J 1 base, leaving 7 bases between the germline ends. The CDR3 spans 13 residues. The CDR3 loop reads CASSPTVNYGYTF. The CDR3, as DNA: TGTGCCAGCAGCCCCACAGTTAACTATGGCTACACCTTC.

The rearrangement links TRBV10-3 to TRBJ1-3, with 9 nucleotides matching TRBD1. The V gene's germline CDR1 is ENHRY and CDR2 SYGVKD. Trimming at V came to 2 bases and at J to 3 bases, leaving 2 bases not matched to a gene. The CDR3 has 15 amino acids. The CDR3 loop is CAISEPDRGGNTIYF. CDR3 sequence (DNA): TGTGCCATCAGTGAGCCGGACAGGGGTGGAAACACCATATATTTT.

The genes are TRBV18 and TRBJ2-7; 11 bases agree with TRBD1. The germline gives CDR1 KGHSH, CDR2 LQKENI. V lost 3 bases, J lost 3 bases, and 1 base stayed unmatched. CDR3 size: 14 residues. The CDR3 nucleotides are TGTGCCAGCTCACCGGGACAGGGGGACTACGAGCAGTACTTC. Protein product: CASSPGQGDYEQYF.

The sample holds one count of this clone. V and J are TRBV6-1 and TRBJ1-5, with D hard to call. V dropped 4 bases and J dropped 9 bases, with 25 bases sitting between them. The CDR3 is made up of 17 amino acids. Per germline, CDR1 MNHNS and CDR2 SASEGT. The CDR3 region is CASSAEPPGSRVSPQHF. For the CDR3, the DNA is TGTGCCAGCAGTGCTGAACCGCCGGGTTCCCGTGTTTCGCCCCAGCATTTT.

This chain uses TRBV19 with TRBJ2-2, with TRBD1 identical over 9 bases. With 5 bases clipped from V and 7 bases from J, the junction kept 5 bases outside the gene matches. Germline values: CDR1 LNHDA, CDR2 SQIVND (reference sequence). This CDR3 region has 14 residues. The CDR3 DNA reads TGTGCCAGTAGTGAACAGGGGGCAGTCGGGGAGCTGTTTTTT. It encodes CASSEQGAVGELFF.

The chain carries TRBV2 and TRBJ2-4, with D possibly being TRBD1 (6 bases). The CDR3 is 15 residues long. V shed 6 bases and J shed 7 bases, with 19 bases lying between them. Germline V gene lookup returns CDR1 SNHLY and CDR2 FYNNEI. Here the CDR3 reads CASRGPFTGSNIQYF. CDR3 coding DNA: TGTGCCAGCAGGGGCCCGTTTACAGGGAGTAACATTCAGTACTTC. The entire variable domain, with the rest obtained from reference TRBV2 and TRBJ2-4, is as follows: EPEVTQTPSHQVTQMGQEVILRCVPISNHLYFYWYRQILGQKVEFLVSFYNNEISEKSEIFDDQFSVERPDGSNFTLKIRSTKLEDSAMYFCASRGPFTGSNIQYFGAGTRLSVL.

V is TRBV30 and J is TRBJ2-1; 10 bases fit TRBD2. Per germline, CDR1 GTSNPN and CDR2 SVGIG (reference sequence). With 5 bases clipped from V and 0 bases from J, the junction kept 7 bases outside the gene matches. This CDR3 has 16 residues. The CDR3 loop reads CAWGLAEMGSYNEQFF. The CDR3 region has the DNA TGTGCCTGGGGACTAGCGGAGATGGGCTCCTACAATGAGCAGTTCTTC.